The rows below give T cell receptor beta chains drawn from one sample of a study of blood T cell repertoires in COVID-19. The protocol was immunoSEQ multiplex PCR, while the TCRdb copy is restricted to in-frame clones and leaves out a portion. The repertoire consists of 430,000 or so clones, with 70% to 90% occurring once and the leading ten covering roughly 0.76%. Sequenced: peripheral blood. These TCRs come from a man aged 18 to 29 with COVID-19, enrolled during active disease. Both conserved end residues are part of each CDR3. Each record gives: J gene, V gene, CDR3 protein.

j_call: TRBJ1-2
v_call: TRBV9
cdr3_aa: CASSLGTENYGYTF

j_call: TRBJ2-5
v_call: TRBV4-1
cdr3_aa: CASSQAVGGGQETQYF

j_call: TRBJ2-1
v_call: TRBV11-3
cdr3_aa: CASSLERGTDEQFF

j_call: TRBJ2-4
v_call: TRBV6-5
cdr3_aa: CASRADGDIQYF

j_call: TRBJ1-1
v_call: TRBV6-5
cdr3_aa: CASTRQGAQGTEAFF

j_call: TRBJ2-5
v_call: TRBV6-4
cdr3_aa: CASSEASGGRETQYF

j_call: TRBJ2-7
v_call: TRBV6-1
cdr3_aa: CASSDPGQGLFSEQYF

j_call: TRBJ2-2
v_call: TRBV10-3
cdr3_aa: CAIRAGEFGELFF

j_call: TRBJ2-1
v_call: TRBV7-2
cdr3_aa: CASSSGGRSNEQFF

j_call: TRBJ1-2
v_call: TRBV30
cdr3_aa: CAWSRGRGANF

j_call: TRBJ1-4
v_call: TRBV19
cdr3_aa: CASSDTLALDEKLFF

j_call: TRBJ2-3
v_call: TRBV9
cdr3_aa: CASSVLAGVGTDTQYF

j_call: TRBJ1-6
v_call: TRBV9
cdr3_aa: CASSPRGQRNSPLHF

j_call: TRBJ2-5
v_call: TRBV2
cdr3_aa: CASSVQGSKETQYF

j_call: TRBJ1-2
v_call: TRBV29-1
cdr3_aa: CSPDRGYTF

j_call: TRBJ1-2
v_call: TRBV18
cdr3_aa: CASSGGTGPFGYTF

j_call: TRBJ2-1
v_call: TRBV6-1
cdr3_aa: CASSESSGDHNEQFF

j_call: TRBJ2-3
v_call: TRBV27
cdr3_aa: CASSSGGRGRTDTQYF

j_call: TRBJ2-1
v_call: TRBV2
cdr3_aa: CASCGVSNNEQFF

j_call: TRBJ2-1
v_call: TRBV6-5
cdr3_aa: CASSVRWTENNEQFF

j_call: TRBJ2-7
v_call: TRBV10-3
cdr3_aa: CAITRSGTGGYEQYF

j_call: TRBJ2-1
v_call: TRBV18
cdr3_aa: CASSPSFPLLAGIHPSSYNEQFF

j_call: TRBJ2-7
v_call: TRBV11-2
cdr3_aa: CASSLWNRPYEQYF

j_call: TRBJ2-2
v_call: TRBV4-1
cdr3_aa: CASSQAGSWLAGELFF

j_call: TRBJ2-7
v_call: TRBV5-1
cdr3_aa: CASSEPGQGHEQYF

j_call: TRBJ2-2
v_call: TRBV7-6
cdr3_aa: CASSLQPGQGLNTGELFF

j_call: TRBJ1-2
v_call: TRBV7-9
cdr3_aa: CASGQTPGRGPANYGYTF

j_call: TRBJ1-4
v_call: TRBV2
cdr3_aa: CATHKGPRAANEKLFF

j_call: TRBJ2-1
v_call: TRBV12-3/TRBV12-4
cdr3_aa: CASSPTLGNEQFF

j_call: TRBJ2-3
v_call: TRBV6-5
cdr3_aa: CASSYAPGQGPDTQYF

j_call: TRBJ1-1
v_call: TRBV6-6
cdr3_aa: CASRRDILSQGAFF

j_call: TRBJ2-7
v_call: TRBV7-9
cdr3_aa: CASSLVRGTFVKEIDEQYF

j_call: TRBJ2-1
v_call: TRBV15
cdr3_aa: CATSEGGDEQFF

j_call: TRBJ2-3
v_call: TRBV24-1
cdr3_aa: CATSEVGGTDTQYF

j_call: TRBJ2-1
v_call: TRBV27
cdr3_aa: CASGSGDQYNEQFF

j_call: TRBJ1-1
v_call: TRBV6-6
cdr3_aa: CASTSGPTTEAFF

j_call: TRBJ2-1
v_call: TRBV20-1
cdr3_aa: CSASQAVEQFF

j_call: TRBJ2-3
v_call: TRBV5-1
cdr3_aa: CASRGLAGADTQYF

j_call: TRBJ1-5
v_call: TRBV7-9
cdr3_aa: CASSLTGSRQPQHF

j_call: TRBJ2-5
v_call: TRBV19
cdr3_aa: CASSTWLRAGETQYF

j_call: TRBJ1-3
v_call: TRBV6-5
cdr3_aa: CASSRTGAGNTIYF

j_call: TRBJ2-7
v_call: TRBV27
cdr3_aa: CASSSGDPYEQYF

j_call: TRBJ2-6
v_call: TRBV7-2
cdr3_aa: CASSLVGGGAISGANVLTF

j_call: TRBJ2-1
v_call: TRBV7-9
cdr3_aa: CASSLIGGGFEQFF

j_call: TRBJ2-5
v_call: TRBV11-2
cdr3_aa: CASSLAGGLGETQYF